This TCR beta chain is drawn from a study of blood T cell repertoires in COVID-19. Study context: Acute and convalescent COVID-19 specimens originated in the United States, Italy and Spain. PBMCs, B-cell-depleted T cells, or T cells were the source of the cDNA or gDNA that made up the material.

CDR3 length equals 15 residues. Trimming left V 0 bases short and J 5 bases short, with 15 bases between. Germline lookup yields CDR1 GTSNPN and CDR2 SVGIG (reference sequence). Authors' data handling: Scientists estimated how many nucleated cells there were by amplifying reference gene primers. Sequencing was performed with immunoSEQ multiplex PCR; in TCRdb, only in-frame clones are kept and a portion is missing. Clonal size and the V and J genes are those of that table, whereas D and trimming came from the DNA. Here the sample spans about 100,000 clones, over 75% being singletons. The source material was peripheral blood. This clonotype was obtained from a man between 65 and 80 years old with active or convalescent COVID-19. This sequence joins TRBV30 and TRBJ2-3; a weak D match, TRBD2 (6 bases). The CDR3 loop reads CAWSVPGGKKDTQYF. In DNA, the CDR3 is TGTGCCTGGAGTGTACCTGGGGGGAAGAAAGATACGCAGTATTTT.